The rows below give T cell receptor beta chains drawn from one sample of a study of OX40 agonist ivuxolimab in advanced cancers. The assay was immunoSEQ multiplex PCR, and TCRdb's table has in-frame clones only and misses some. The sample contains tens of thousands of clones, 81% of which appear only once. Sequences were derived from CD4+ or CD8+ T cells sorted from blood, sampled in a trial of the OX40 agonist ivuxolimab. The receptors here all came from an adult with an advanced solid tumor such as melanoma, head and neck, liver or kidney cancer. Each CDR3 is given with its conserved first and last residue. The order of the fields is CDR3 protein, CDR3 DNA, D gene, V gene, J gene, clone size. The D gene is left open where the match is weak. Only some rows state a clone size, as once, few, many or a class for expanded clones.

CDR3 protein: CASSQDGSGGPAYNEQFF
CDR3 DNA: TGTGCCAGCAGCCAAGATGGAAGCGGGGGACCCGCCTACAATGAGCAGTTCTTC
D gene: TRBD2
V gene: TRBV14
J gene: TRBJ2-1
clone size: -

CDR3 protein: CASSFQASYEQYF
CDR3 DNA: TGTGCCAGCAGCTTTCAGGCTTCCTACGAGCAGTACTTC
D gene: -
V gene: TRBV7-9
J gene: TRBJ2-7
clone size: -

CDR3 protein: CAISAGLHTEAFF
CDR3 DNA: TGTGCCATCAGTGCTGGGTTACACACTGAAGCTTTCTTT
D gene: -
V gene: TRBV10-3
J gene: TRBJ1-1
clone size: -

CDR3 protein: CASGNNKGSKNIQYF
CDR3 DNA: TGTGCCAGTGGGAATAATAAGGGATCCAAAAACATTCAGTACTTC
D gene: -
V gene: TRBV19
J gene: TRBJ2-4
clone size: -

CDR3 protein: CASSYRQLSFEAFF
CDR3 DNA: TGTGCCAGCAGTTACAGACAGTTGAGCTTTGAAGCTTTCTTT
D gene: -
V gene: TRBV6-6
J gene: TRBJ1-1
clone size: -

CDR3 protein: CASSPWDVGTSGTGELFF
CDR3 DNA: TGTGCCAGCTCACCATGGGACGTCGGGACTAGCGGCACCGGGGAGCTGTTTTTT
D gene: TRBD2
V gene: TRBV18
J gene: TRBJ2-2
clone size: few

CDR3 protein: CASSFRQGQNNEQFF
CDR3 DNA: TGTGCCAGCAGCTTTAGACAGGGGCAAAACAATGAGCAGTTCTTC
D gene: TRBD1
V gene: TRBV7-8
J gene: TRBJ2-1
clone size: -

CDR3 protein: CASSVETFTEAFF
CDR3 DNA: TGTGCCAGCAGCGTAGAGACATTCACTGAAGCTTTCTTT
D gene: -
V gene: TRBV9
J gene: TRBJ1-1
clone size: few

CDR3 protein: CASSLTGLSEQYF
CDR3 DNA: TGTGCCAGCAGCTTGACGGGCCTGAGCGAGCAGTACTTC
D gene: -
V gene: TRBV5-6
J gene: TRBJ2-7
clone size: -

CDR3 protein: CASRPGQGYTGELFF
CDR3 DNA: TGTGCCAGCAGGCCTGGACAGGGGTACACCGGGGAGCTGTTTTTT
D gene: TRBD1
V gene: TRBV7-9
J gene: TRBJ2-2
clone size: -

CDR3 protein: CASSPSIGQRYNEQFF
CDR3 DNA: TGTGCCAGCAGTCCGTCGATAGGACAGCGATACAATGAGCAGTTCTTC
D gene: -
V gene: TRBV27
J gene: TRBJ2-1
clone size: once

CDR3 protein: CASSEAPGLDSYEQYF
CDR3 DNA: TGTGCCAGCAGTGAAGCGCCGGGACTAGATAGCTACGAGCAGTACTTC
D gene: TRBD2
V gene: TRBV6-1
J gene: TRBJ2-7
clone size: -

CDR3 protein: CASSYKRGSTEAFF
CDR3 DNA: TGTGCCAGCAGTTACAAAAGGGGGAGCACTGAAGCTTTCTTT
D gene: -
V gene: TRBV6-8
J gene: TRBJ1-1
clone size: -

CDR3 protein: CASSHLYRQGEETQYF
CDR3 DNA: TGCGCCAGCAGCCATCTCTACCGGCAGGGCGAAGAGACCCAGTACTTC
D gene: -
V gene: TRBV4-1
J gene: TRBJ2-5
clone size: -

CDR3 protein: CASSPTGGSNYGYTF
CDR3 DNA: TGTGCCAGCAGCCCAACGGGTGGCAGCAACTATGGCTACACCTTC
D gene: -
V gene: TRBV7-8
J gene: TRBJ1-2
clone size: few

CDR3 protein: CASSLHRYSGNTIYF
CDR3 DNA: TGTGCCAGCAGCTTACACAGATACTCTGGAAACACCATATATTTT
D gene: -
V gene: TRBV11-2
J gene: TRBJ1-3
clone size: -

CDR3 protein: CASNAGTGSSGNTIYF
CDR3 DNA: TGTGCCAGCAACGCCGGGACAGGTAGCTCTGGAAACACCATATATTTT
D gene: TRBD1
V gene: TRBV7-9
J gene: TRBJ1-3
clone size: once

CDR3 protein: CASSSGRELANTEAFF
CDR3 DNA: TGCGCCAGCAGCTCTGGCAGGGAACTTGCGAACACTGAAGCTTTCTTT
D gene: -
V gene: TRBV5-1
J gene: TRBJ1-1
clone size: -

CDR3 protein: CATSDSGVGNQPQHF
CDR3 DNA: TGTGCCACCTCGGACTCAGGGGTGGGCAATCAGCCCCAGCATTTT
D gene: -
V gene: TRBV28
J gene: TRBJ1-5
clone size: -

CDR3 protein: CASSLAAGAGDTQYF
CDR3 DNA: TGTGCCAGCAGCTTAGCGGCAGGGGCCGGAGATACGCAGTATTTT
D gene: -
V gene: TRBV7-8
J gene: TRBJ2-3
clone size: -

CDR3 protein: CASSIRSYEETQYF
CDR3 DNA: TGTGCCAGCAGCATCCGGTCGTACGAAGAGACCCAGTACTTC
D gene: -
V gene: TRBV9
J gene: TRBJ2-5
clone size: -

CDR3 protein: CASSYYPPRGDYGYTF
CDR3 DNA: TGTGCCAGCAGTTACTATCCCCCAAGGGGTGACTATGGCTACACCTTC
D gene: -
V gene: TRBV6-5
J gene: TRBJ1-2
clone size: -

CDR3 protein: CASSLRDRDYEQYF
CDR3 DNA: TGTGCCAGCAGCCTCAGGGACAGGGACTACGAGCAGTACTTC
D gene: TRBD1
V gene: TRBV7-9
J gene: TRBJ2-7
clone size: few

CDR3 protein: CASRGRDRGNPQHF
CDR3 DNA: TGTGCCAGCAGGGGCCGGGACAGGGGAAATCCCCAGCATTTT
D gene: TRBD1
V gene: TRBV28
J gene: TRBJ1-5
clone size: -

CDR3 protein: CASSLEGPSPGQYF
CDR3 DNA: TGCGCCAGCAGCTTGGAGGGGCCATCCCCAGGGCAGTACTTC
D gene: -
V gene: TRBV5-1
J gene: TRBJ2-7
clone size: -

CDR3 protein: CASHSYNEQFF
CDR3 DNA: TGTGCCAGCCATTCCTACAATGAGCAGTTCTTC
D gene: -
V gene: TRBV28
J gene: TRBJ2-1
clone size: -

CDR3 protein: CASRGSGGVSNNEQFF
CDR3 DNA: TGTGCCAGCAGAGGGAGCGGGGGGGTCTCGAACAATGAGCAGTTCTTC
D gene: TRBD2
V gene: TRBV2
J gene: TRBJ2-1
clone size: -

CDR3 protein: CASGPERGTQYF
CDR3 DNA: TGTGCCAGCGGACCCGAACGTGGGACCCAGTACTTC
D gene: -
V gene: TRBV5-4
J gene: TRBJ2-5
clone size: -

CDR3 protein: CASSFGVVSYGYTF
CDR3 DNA: TGTGCCAGCAGTTTTGGCGTGGTGAGCTATGGCTACACCTTC
D gene: -
V gene: TRBV28
J gene: TRBJ1-2
clone size: -

CDR3 protein: CASSQYEGINEQFF
CDR3 DNA: TGCGCCAGCAGCCAATATGAAGGGATTAATGAGCAGTTCTTC
D gene: -
V gene: TRBV4-3
J gene: TRBJ2-1
clone size: once

CDR3 protein: CASSFNFDTEAFF
CDR3 DNA: TGTGCCAGCAGTTTTAACTTCGACACTGAAGCTTTCTTT
D gene: -
V gene: TRBV28
J gene: TRBJ1-1
clone size: -

CDR3 protein: CASTIGGPEAFF
CDR3 DNA: TGTGCCAGCACAATCGGGGGACCTGAAGCTTTCTTT
D gene: -
V gene: TRBV6-1
J gene: TRBJ1-1
clone size: few

CDR3 protein: CASSARTSGETDTQYF
CDR3 DNA: TGTGCCAGCAGTGCGCGGACTAGCGGGGAGACAGATACGCAGTATTTT
D gene: TRBD2
V gene: TRBV2
J gene: TRBJ2-3
clone size: -

CDR3 protein: CASSLFSRLNTEAFF
CDR3 DNA: TGTGCCAGCAGTTTGTTTTCTCGTCTGAACACTGAAGCTTTCTTT
D gene: -
V gene: TRBV28
J gene: TRBJ1-1
clone size: few

CDR3 protein: CASSVASYGTGELFF
CDR3 DNA: TGTGCCAGCAGCGTAGCTAGTTACGGGACCGGGGAGCTGTTTTTT
D gene: -
V gene: TRBV9
J gene: TRBJ2-2
clone size: -

CDR3 protein: CASSFSGTETQYF
CDR3 DNA: TGTGCCAGCAGCTTTTCGGGGACGGAGACCCAGTACTTC
D gene: -
V gene: TRBV7-9
J gene: TRBJ2-5
clone size: -

CDR3 protein: CASSVRTPNEQFF
CDR3 DNA: TGTGCCAGCAGTGTCCGGACCCCCAATGAGCAGTTCTTC
D gene: -
V gene: TRBV6-1
J gene: TRBJ2-1
clone size: -

CDR3 protein: CASSPRIAGVLYNEQFF
CDR3 DNA: TGTGCCAGCAGTCCCCGTATAGCGGGAGTGCTATACAATGAGCAGTTCTTC
D gene: TRBD2
V gene: TRBV27
J gene: TRBJ2-1
clone size: -

CDR3 protein: CASKLWGARASTEAFF
CDR3 DNA: TGTGCCAGCAAATTATGGGGGGCGAGAGCGAGCACTGAAGCTTTCTTT
D gene: -
V gene: TRBV11-2
J gene: TRBJ1-1
clone size: -

CDR3 protein: CSVEDGETSGKDEQFF
CDR3 DNA: TGCAGCGTTGAAGATGGGGAGACTAGCGGGAAAGATGAGCAGTTCTTC
D gene: TRBD2
V gene: TRBV29-1
J gene: TRBJ2-1
clone size: -

CDR3 protein: CASSFETHNEQFF
CDR3 DNA: TGTGCCAGCAGCTTCGAGACTCATAATGAGCAGTTCTTC
D gene: -
V gene: TRBV7-8
J gene: TRBJ2-1
clone size: -

CDR3 protein: CASSWGTNTGELFF
CDR3 DNA: TGTGCCAGCAGTTGGGGGACAAACACCGGGGAGCTGTTTTTT
D gene: -
V gene: TRBV28
J gene: TRBJ2-2
clone size: -

CDR3 protein: CASSQDWGDNEAFF
CDR3 DNA: TGCGCCAGCAGCCAAGATTGGGGGGACAACGAAGCTTTCTTT
D gene: -
V gene: TRBV4-3
J gene: TRBJ1-1
clone size: -

CDR3 protein: CASSLHSNQPQHF
CDR3 DNA: TGTGCCAGCAGCCTTCATAGCAATCAGCCCCAGCATTTT
D gene: -
V gene: TRBV27
J gene: TRBJ1-5
clone size: -

CDR3 protein: CAISPDTTEAFF
CDR3 DNA: TGTGCCATCAGTCCCGATACCACTGAAGCTTTCTTT
D gene: -
V gene: TRBV10-3
J gene: TRBJ1-1
clone size: -

CDR3 protein: CASSLPLDTQYF
CDR3 DNA: TGTGCCAGCAGCCTGCCCTTAGATACGCAGTATTTT
D gene: -
V gene: TRBV28
J gene: TRBJ2-3
clone size: -

CDR3 protein: CASSTSAKPLTYNEQFF
CDR3 DNA: TGTGCCAGCAGTACTAGCGCGAAACCCTTAACCTACAATGAGCAGTTCTTC
D gene: TRBD2
V gene: TRBV28
J gene: TRBJ2-1
clone size: -

CDR3 protein: CASSPVSGWVGDEQFF
CDR3 DNA: TGTGCCAGTAGTCCAGTCTCAGGGTGGGTTGGCGATGAGCAGTTCTTC
D gene: -
V gene: TRBV19
J gene: TRBJ2-1
clone size: -

CDR3 protein: CASSLTGSNTGELFF
CDR3 DNA: TGTGCCAGCAGCCTGACAGGGTCGAACACCGGGGAGCTGTTTTTT
D gene: TRBD1
V gene: TRBV9
J gene: TRBJ2-2
clone size: -

CDR3 protein: CASSWDRVTYNEQFF
CDR3 DNA: TGTGCCAGCAGCTGGGACAGGGTGACCTACAATGAGCAGTTCTTC
D gene: TRBD1
V gene: TRBV5-6
J gene: TRBJ2-1
clone size: -

CDR3 protein: CASRTGGTGELFF
CDR3 DNA: TGTGCCAGCAGAACAGGGGGAACCGGGGAGCTGTTTTTT
D gene: TRBD1
V gene: TRBV6-5
J gene: TRBJ2-2
clone size: -

CDR3 protein: CASSLFSAYEQYF
CDR3 DNA: TGTGCCAGCAGCTTATTCTCAGCCTACGAGCAGTACTTC
D gene: -
V gene: TRBV11-1
J gene: TRBJ2-7
clone size: -

CDR3 protein: CASSASGYTDTQYF
CDR3 DNA: TGCGCCAGCAGCGCCTCAGGGTACACAGATACGCAGTATTTT
D gene: -
V gene: TRBV5-1
J gene: TRBJ2-3
clone size: once

CDR3 protein: CSVTDTSYEQYF
CDR3 DNA: TGCAGCGTCACTGACACTTCCTACGAGCAGTACTTC
D gene: -
V gene: TRBV29-1
J gene: TRBJ2-7
clone size: -

CDR3 protein: CASSQTTDTQYF
CDR3 DNA: TGCGCCAGCAGCCAAACCACAGATACGCAGTATTTT
D gene: -
V gene: TRBV4-1
J gene: TRBJ2-3
clone size: -